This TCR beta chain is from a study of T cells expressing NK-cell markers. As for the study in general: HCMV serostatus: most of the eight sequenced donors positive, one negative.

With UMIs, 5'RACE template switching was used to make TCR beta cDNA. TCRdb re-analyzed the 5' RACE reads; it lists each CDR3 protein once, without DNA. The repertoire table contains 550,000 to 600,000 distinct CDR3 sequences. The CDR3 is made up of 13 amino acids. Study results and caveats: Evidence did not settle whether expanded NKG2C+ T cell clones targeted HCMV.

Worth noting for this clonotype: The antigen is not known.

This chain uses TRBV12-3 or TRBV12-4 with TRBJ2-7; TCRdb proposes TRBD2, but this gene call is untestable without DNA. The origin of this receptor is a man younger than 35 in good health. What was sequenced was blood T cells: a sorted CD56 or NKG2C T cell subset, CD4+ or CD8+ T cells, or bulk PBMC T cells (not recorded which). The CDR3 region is CASSFGPTYEQYF.